This TCR beta chain was retrieved from a study of blood T cell repertoires in COVID-19. Turning to the study itself: There were acute and convalescent COVID-19 samples, and they came from the United States, Italy and Spain. The cDNA or gDNA used as material had been derived from T cells, B-cell-depleted T cells, or PBMCs.

CDR1 and CDR2 from the germline V gene are MNHEY and SMNVEV (reference sequence). Unmatched junction bases numbered 4, after V lost 4 bases and J lost 3 bases. The CDR3 contains 15 residues. Original processing notes: For nucleated cells, counts were estimated from reference gene primer amplification. The protocol was immunoSEQ multiplex PCR, while the TCRdb copy is restricted to in-frame clones and leaves out a portion. V and J calls plus clone size are reproduced from that table; the DNA served to infer D and trimming. The profile covers fewer than 350,000 clones, with approximately 91% appearing a single time and 2.3% taken by the ten largest. Participant reports of clinical history set cohort assignment.

The clonotype comes from a woman in her forties with acute COVID-19. The chain joins TRBV27 to TRBJ2-7; 12 bases align to TRBD2. Specimen: PBMCs or T cells enriched from blood (not recorded which). The DNA for the CDR3 is TGTGCCAGCAGTTCCCCGACTAGCGGGAGCTACGAGCAGTACTTC. The encoded protein is CASSSPTSGSYEQYF.